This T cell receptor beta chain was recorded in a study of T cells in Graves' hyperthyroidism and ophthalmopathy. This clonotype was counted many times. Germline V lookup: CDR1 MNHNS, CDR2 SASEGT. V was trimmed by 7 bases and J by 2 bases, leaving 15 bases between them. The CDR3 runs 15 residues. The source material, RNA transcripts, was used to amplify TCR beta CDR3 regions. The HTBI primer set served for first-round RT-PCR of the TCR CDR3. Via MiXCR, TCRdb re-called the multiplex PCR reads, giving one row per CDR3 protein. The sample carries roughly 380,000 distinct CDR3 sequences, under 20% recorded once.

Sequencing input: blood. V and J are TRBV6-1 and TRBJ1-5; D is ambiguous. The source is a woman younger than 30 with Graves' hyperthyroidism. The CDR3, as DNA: TGTGCCAGCATTGGCAGCTCCGAACGCAATCAGCCCCAGCATTTT. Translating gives CASIGSSERNQPQHF.